Following are 26 T cell receptor beta chains from one sample sequenced in a study of blood T cells in healthy people across ages. Primed by a sample-barcoded 5' primer and a J-beta primer mix, a second PCR proceeded for 7 to 11 cycles. In TCRdb, the 5' RACE reads were re-called with MiXCR into one record per CDR3 protein. There are approximately 690,000 distinct CDR3 sequences in the sample; 35% to 50% occur only once, and about 30% lies in the top ten. Sequencing was carried out using blood. These receptors were collected from an older man in good health.

This clonotype was counted between two and nine times. V is TRBV28 and J is TRBJ2-5, with D tentatively TRBD1 (6 bases). This CDR3 has 12 residues. The germline V gene encodes CDR1 MDHEN and CDR2 SYDVKM. V dropped 10 bases and J dropped 2 bases, with 11 bases sitting between them. The CDR3, as DNA: TGTGCCATCGGGACACCTCAAGAGACCCAGTACTTC. Translation gives CAIGTPQETQYF. Together with reference TRBV28 and TRBJ2-5, the CDR3 gives the full variable domain: DVKVTQSSRYLVKRTGEKVFLECVQDMDHENMFWYRQDPGLGLRLIYFSYDVKMKEKGDIPEGYSVSREKKERFSLILESASTNQTSMYLCAIGTPQETQYFGPGTRLLVL.

This chain links TRBV5-1 with TRBJ2-7; D call uncertain. V was cut by 1 base and J by 2 bases, with 10 bases left in between. CDR1 SGHRS and CDR2 YFSETQ come from the germline V gene. The CDR3 has 14 amino acids. The CDR3 loop reads CASSLFDGAYEQYF. CDR3 DNA sequence: TGCGCCAGCAGCTTGTTTGACGGAGCCTACGAGCAGTACTTC.

This clonotype has more than one count but fewer than ten. The chain combines TRBV7-2 with TRBJ1-2; D ambiguous. Germline loops: CDR1 SGHTA, CDR2 FQGNSA. Trimming stripped 0 bases from V and 0 bases from J, with 11 bases between. CDR3 length: 16 amino acids. CDR3 nucleotide sequence: TGTGCCAGCAGCTTAGCGCCGGGAAGCACTAACTATGGCTACACCTTC. Translated, it gives CASSLAPGSTNYGYTF.

This chain joins TRBV20-1 and TRBJ2-3; 7 positions match TRBD1. The germline V gene encodes CDR1 DFQATT and CDR2 SNEGSKA (reference sequence). J was trimmed by 9 bases and V by 0 bases; bases with no gene match: 6. This CDR3 is 13 amino acids long. The CDR3 sequence: CSARDRGIATQYF. DNA of the CDR3: TGCAGTGCTAGAGACAGGGGGATCGCAACGCAGTATTTT.

For this clonotype: This may arise from a read error, as a much more abundant clone is one base away. The rearrangement uses TRBV11-2 and TRBJ1-2; possibly TRBD1 for D (6 bases). Trimming removed 5 bases from V and 4 bases from J, with 11 bases in between. Germline V CDR1 and CDR2: SGHAT, FQNNGV. The CDR3 has 13 amino acids. CDR3 sequence: CASSPGVGYGYTF. The CDR3 DNA follows: TGTGCCAGCAGCCCAGGGGTCGGCTATGGCTACACCTTC.

The chain recombines TRBV19 with TRBJ2-5, with 8 bases fitting TRBD2. Germline V lookup: CDR1 LNHDA, CDR2 SQIVND (reference sequence). The length of the CDR3 is 17 residues. V lost 5 bases and J lost 11; bases outside the gene matches: 22. The CDR3 spells CASSPLPGGAGVNEQYF. The CDR3 DNA reads TGTGCCAGTAGTCCCCTCCCCGGAGGAGCGGGAGTCAATGAGCAGTACTTC.

This rearrangement joins TRBV14 to TRBJ2-1; unclear D gene. The J call may be faulty, since TRBJ2-7 better matches the DNA end. CDR1 and CDR2 (germline): SGHDN, FVKESK. CDR3 length equals 17 residues. CDR3 amino acids: CASSQASGFFGYNEQYF. The CDR3 nucleotides are TGTGCCAGCAGCCAAGCTAGTGGCTTCTTCGGCTACAATGAGCAGTACTTC.

The gene calls are TRBV12-3 or TRBV12-4 and TRBJ2-7; D is unclear. V was clipped by 2 bases and J by 1 base, with 9 bases between them. The CDR3 totals 14 residues. The CDR3 sequence is CASSLTAVSYEQYF. CDR3 sequence (DNA): TGTGCCAGCAGTTTAACGGCCGTATCCTACGAGCAGTACTTC.

Turning to this clonotype: A much larger clone differs by one base, so this may be a read error. The chain recombines TRBV24-1 with TRBJ2-3; D may be TRBD2 (6 bases). V gave up 3 bases and J gave up 10 bases, with 13 bases separating them. Germline V gives CDR1 KGHDR, CDR2 SFDVKD. The CDR3 has 13 amino acids. Written as DNA, the CDR3 is TGTGCCACCAGTGATCCCGTGCGGGATGCGCAGTATTTT. Amino acids: CATSDPVRDAQYF.

The chain carries TRBV6-2 or TRBV6-3 and TRBJ2-1; no firm D call. In germline, CDR1 is MNHEY, CDR2 SVGEGT. The CDR3 is 16 amino acids. Trimming pared 5 bases from V and 0 bases from J, leaving 14 bases between. In nucleotides, the CDR3 is TGTGCCAGCAGTCGAACCGGGTTGATCTCCTACAATGAGCAGTTCTTC. Translating it yields CASSRTGLISYNEQFF.

This chain joins TRBV11-3 and TRBJ2-1, with 8 bases matching TRBD2. With V trimmed by 1 base and J by 2 bases, 4 bases remained unmatched. The CDR3 totals 16 residues. The germline V gene has CDR1 SGHNT and CDR2 YENEEA. CDR3 nucleotide sequence: TGTGCCAGCAGCTTAGGGACGGGAGGGCCCTACAATGAGCAGTTCTTC. This translates into CASSLGTGGPYNEQFF.

A few counts support this clonotype. The chain couples TRBV6-5 to TRBJ2-1; the match to TRBD2 covers 14 bases. The V segment lost 7 bases and the J segment 10 bases; nucleotides outside the gene matches: 12. This CDR3 is built from 16 residues. The germline V gene has CDR1 MNHEY and CDR2 SVGAGI. This chain's CDR3 is CASTNGGLAGVWEQFF. CDR3 bases: TGTGCCAGCACCAACGGGGGACTAGCGGGAGTATGGGAGCAGTTCTTC.

The chain has TRBV6-2 or TRBV6-3 and TRBJ2-1; 10 bases line up with TRBD2. V was pared by 5 bases and J by 4 bases, with 14 bases of the junction left unmatched. Per germline, CDR1 MNHEY and CDR2 SVGEGT. The CDR3 sequence is 18 residues long. CDR3 DNA: TGTGCCAGCAGTCCGAGACTAGCGGGCCCGTTTCTTTACAATGAGCAGTTCTTC. This codes for CASSPRLAGPFLYNEQFF.

This clonotype was seen many times. The chain uses TRBV15 and TRBJ2-1; TRBD1 matches 8 bases. Germline lookup yields CDR1 LNHNV and CDR2 YYDKDF (reference sequence). Trimming removed 1 base from V and 6 bases from J; junction bases left unmatched: 5. The CDR3 consists of 15 residues. CDR3 bases: TGTGCCACCAGCAGAGGAGGCGGGACAGGCAATGAGCAGTTCTTC. This encodes CATSRGGGTGNEQFF.

V usage is TRBV4-2 and J usage is TRBJ2-1; 9 positions match TRBD1. The germline gives CDR1 LGHNA, CDR2 YNFKEQ. This CDR3 is built from 15 residues. V trimming: 0 bases; J trimming: 9 bases; junction bases outside the gene matches: 6. The CDR3 DNA reads TGTGCCAGCAGCCAAGATGGGGGACAGGGCTTTGAGCAGTTCTTC. This gives the protein CASSQDGGQGFEQFF.

This sequence joins TRBV28 and TRBJ2-1; TRBD1 agrees at 8 bases. This CDR3 has 16 residues. CDR1 is MDHEN and CDR2 is SYDVKM in the germline V gene. The V gene end was trimmed by 6 bases and the J gene end by 0 bases; junction bases not matched to a gene: 7. The CDR3 region has the DNA TGTGCCAGCAGCGGCACCACAGGGGGCTCCTACAATGAGCAGTTCTTC. Translated: CASSGTTGGSYNEQFF.

The V and J genes are TRBV3-1 and TRBJ1-1, with TRBD1 matching 12 bases. The CDR3 is made up of 14 amino acids. V dropped 0 bases and J dropped 10; count of bases not matched to a gene: 3. Germline V CDR1 and CDR2: LGHDT, YNNKEL (reference sequence). The CDR3 spells CASSQDGTGGRAFF. The DNA for the CDR3 is TGTGCCAGCAGCCAAGACGGGACAGGGGGCCGAGCTTTCTTT.

V is TRBV18 and J is TRBJ2-1; 7 nucleotides agree with TRBD1. The CDR3 has 17 amino acids. From germline, CDR1 is KGHSH and CDR2 LQKENI. V shed 2 bases, J shed 4 bases, and the junction held 11 bases outside the gene matches. CDR3 DNA sequence: TGTGCCAGCTCACCAGGTTACAGGGGATCGGGTTACAATGAGCAGTTCTTC. Residues: CASSPGYRGSGYNEQFF.

The chain couples TRBV12-5 to TRBJ2-5, with TRBD2 matching over 7 bases. Losses at the gene ends were 1 base for V and 5 bases for J; bases not matched to a gene: 4. This CDR3 has 14 residues. Germline assignment: CDR1 LGHNT and CDR2 FRNRAP. Written as DNA, the CDR3 is TGTGCTAGTGGTTTGGGTACTAGCGAGGAGACCCAGTACTTC. It encodes CASGLGTSEETQYF.

V usage is TRBV19 and J usage is TRBJ1-2; D call uncertain. The germline V gene encodes CDR1 LNHDA and CDR2 SQIVND (reference sequence). The CDR3 consists of 14 residues. Trimming pared 4 bases from V and 2 bases from J, leaving 11 bases between. CDR3 residues: CASSTLDRNYGYTF. DNA for the CDR3: TGTGCCAGTAGTACCCTCGACCGAAACTATGGCTACACCTTC.

The sample holds a few counts of this clonotype. The genes are TRBV12-5 and TRBJ2-5, with D uncertain. This CDR3 region has 13 residues. Germline CDR1 and CDR2: LGHNT and FRNRAP. Trimming stripped 6 bases from V and 3 bases from J, with 11 bases between. The CDR3 sequence: CASGPDWEETQYF. CDR3 sequence (DNA): TGTGCTAGTGGCCCCGACTGGGAAGAGACCCAGTACTTC.

The table lists this clonotype with a few counts. The V and J genes are TRBV4-3 and TRBJ1-1, with TRBD1 as a possible D gene (6 bases). CDR1 LGHNA and CDR2 YSLEER come from the germline V gene. V lost 0 bases and J lost 1, with 12 bases in between. This CDR3 contains 16 residues. For the CDR3, the DNA is TGCGCCAGCAGCCAAGAATTGGGCAGGGGGAACACTGAAGCTTTCTTT. Translated, it gives CASSQELGRGNTEAFF.

Of note for this clonotype: Being one base from a much bigger clone, this may be a read error. The rearrangement joins TRBV7-9 to TRBJ2-3, with 12 bases aligning to TRBD2. The CDR3 covers 18 residues. Germline assignment: CDR1 SEHNR and CDR2 FQNEAQ (reference sequence). V shed 5 bases, J shed 0 bases, and the junction held 9 bases outside the gene matches. This CDR3 reads CASSPRTSGDPSTDTQYF. Here the CDR3 DNA reads TGTGCCAGCAGCCCGAGGACTAGCGGGGACCCTAGCACAGATACGCAGTATTTT.

This clonotype was observed a few times. This chain uses TRBV6-1 with TRBJ1-5; TRBD1 matches at 7 bases. V lost 6 bases to trimming and J lost 6 bases; unmatched junction nucleotides: 8. The germline V gene encodes CDR1 MNHNS and CDR2 SASEGT. CDR3 size: 14 residues. This chain's CDR3 is CASSVNRGGQPQHF. CDR3 DNA: TGTGCCAGCAGCGTTAACAGGGGAGGTCAGCCCCAGCATTTT.

The rearrangement links TRBV2 to TRBJ2-2; possibly TRBD2 for D (5 bases). V was cut by 6 bases and J by 2 bases, with 10 bases left in between. CDR1 is SNHLY, CDR2 FYNNEI, per germline. The CDR3 runs to 14 residues. The CDR3 DNA is TGTGCCAGCAGAGGAGGCCTCAACACCGGGGAGCTGTTTTTT. Protein sequence: CASRGGLNTGELFF.

This clonotype was counted only a few times. The V gene is TRBV6-5, the J gene TRBJ2-4, with D possibly being TRBD2 (7 bases). The ends were cut back, 6 bases at V and 10 bases at J, with 22 bases in the middle. Germline CDR1 reads MNHEY; CDR2 reads SVGAGI. CDR3 size: 15 residues. The chain's CDR3 is CASSLSRGAQGIQYF. The CDR3 DNA follows: TGTGCCAGCAGCCTAAGTCGGGGGGCCCAAGGGATTCAGTACTTC.